This T cell receptor (beta chain) was documented in a study of T cell responses to AZD1222 COVID-19 vaccine. Findings and caveats of the study: Among those given AZD1222, only five to seven were seropositive at baseline. There were vaccine-associated CD4 TCRs across spike, dominant at 160-218 and 743-854.

The table came from immunoSEQ multiplex PCR; TCRdb's copy has only in-frame clones and leaves some out. The repertoire holds some 160,000 clones, around 90% seen once, with just under 2% in the top ten. As for this clone: What it binds is unknown.

The CDR3 runs to 14 residues. Per the germline V gene, CDR1 is MNHEY and CDR2 is SMNVEV (reference sequence). Trimming removed 6 bases from V and 6 bases from J; junction bases left unmatched: 2. The starting material was peripheral blood, obtained 28 days after the second AZD1222 dose. The TCR originated in an adult who received the AZD1222 COVID-19 vaccine. This chain connects TRBV27 to TRBJ1-6; 10 bases line up with TRBD1. CDR3 residues: CASRTGGGNSPLHF. The CDR3 DNA reads TGTGCCAGCAGGACAGGGGGCGGTAATTCACCCCTCCACTTT.